A single sample is the source of the 17 T cell receptor beta chains below, sequenced in a study of shared clonotypes between healthy human individuals. This table comes from immunoSEQ multiplex PCR, and its TCRdb copy is limited to in-frame clones, with some not included. The repertoire includes about 560,000 clones, roughly four fifths of them detected once, and around 12% sits in the top ten. Material for sequencing was PBMCs. The source of these receptors is a middle-aged woman in good health. Some clones in this sample may be carry-over from other donors' samples.

The genes are TRBV7-6 and TRBJ2-3; 8 positions match TRBD1. V trimming: 4 bases; J trimming: 6 bases; junction bases outside the gene matches: 6. The germline V gene encodes CDR1 SGHVS and CDR2 FNYEAQ. The CDR3 sequence is 14 residues long. The CDR3 sequence is CASSSPGQGDTQYF. CDR3 DNA: TGTGCCAGCAGCTCTCCTGGACAGGGTGATACGCAGTATTTT.

V is TRBV5-1 and J is TRBJ1-1; a possible D gene is TRBD1 (5 bases). Per germline, CDR1 SGHRS and CDR2 YFSETQ. The length of the CDR3 is 14 residues. Between the trimmed V and J ends, which lost 0 bases and 5 bases, there was a span of 11 bases. CDR3 loop: CASSLGGSLTEAFF. DNA for the CDR3: TGCGCCAGCAGCTTGGGGGGGTCCCTGACTGAAGCTTTCTTT.

The chain is built from TRBV5-1 and TRBJ2-7, with TRBD2 as a possible D gene (6 bases). This CDR3 has 14 amino acids. In germline, CDR1 is SGHRS, CDR2 YFSETQ. V lost 0 bases to trimming and J lost 6 bases, with 13 bases between them. CDR3 sequence (DNA): TGCGCCAGCAGCTTGGAAGGAGGGTTGGGCGAGCAGTACTTC. Amino acid sequence: CASSLEGGLGEQYF.

The CDR3 sequence: CASSPEPGLAGYEQYF. The CDR3 bases are TGTGCCAGCAGCCCAGAACCGGGACTAGCGGGATACGAGCAGTACTTC. The V gene is TRBV11-1, the J gene TRBJ2-7, with 13 bases lining up with TRBD2. This CDR3 is 16 amino acids long. Germline CDR1 SGHAT, CDR2 FQDESV (reference sequence). V trimming: 5 bases; J trimming: 4 bases; junction bases outside the gene matches: 8.

The chain has TRBV7-8 and TRBJ1-2; a weak D match, TRBD1 (6 bases). The CDR3 totals 15 residues. Germline lookup yields CDR1 SGHVS and CDR2 FQNEAQ. V lost 3 bases and J 0 bases, leaving 11 bases between the germline ends. CDR3 coding DNA: TGTGCCAGCAGCTTTAACAGGGAAGCTAACTATGGCTACACCTTC. It encodes CASSFNREANYGYTF.

This CDR3 is CASRPFTGGTEAFF. The CDR3 DNA reads as TGTGCCAGCAGACCCTTTACAGGGGGCACTGAAGCTTTCTTT. V and J are TRBV27 and TRBJ1-1; 8 nucleotides match TRBD1. CDR3 size: 14 residues. The junction had 7 bases not matched to a gene; V was cut back by 6 bases and J by 4 bases. Germline CDR1 MNHEY, CDR2 SMNVEV (reference sequence).

The CDR3 here is CASSVLQLWNTEAFF. The CDR3 coding sequence is TGCGCCAGCAGCGTCTTACAACTATGGAACACTGAAGCTTTCTTT. V is TRBV5-1 and J is TRBJ1-1, with D unclear. The V end was cut by 4 bases, the J end by 1 base, with 14 bases between. CDR3 length: 15 amino acids. CDR1 SGHRS and CDR2 YFSETQ come from the germline V gene.

This clone showed up just a few times. V gene TRBV7-9 combines with J gene TRBJ1-4; D remains unclear. V was clipped by 5 bases and J by 7 bases, with 17 bases between them. Germline lookup yields CDR1 SEHNR and CDR2 FQNEAQ (reference sequence). The CDR3 length is 15 residues. The CDR3 DNA sequence: TGTGCCAGCAGCCTCCCCTTCAATCGGGCTGAAAAACTGTTTTTT. This translates into CASSLPFNRAEKLFF.

The chain carries TRBV27 and TRBJ2-1, with TRBD2 matching 8 bases. Germline V gene sequence: CDR1 MNHEY, CDR2 SMNVEV (reference sequence). V shed 5 bases, J shed 7 bases, and the junction held 7 bases outside the gene matches. The CDR3 consists of 14 residues. The CDR3 sequence is CASSLAGAGNEQFF. The CDR3 DNA follows: TGTGCCAGCAGTCTAGCGGGTGCGGGGAATGAGCAGTTCTTC.

Comments on this clone: This sequence may be a read error, since a much larger clone differs from it by one base. The chain employs TRBV2 and TRBJ2-1; possibly TRBD2 for D (7 bases). The CDR3 contains 15 residues. CDR1 is SNHLY and CDR2 is FYNNEI in the germline V gene. Trimming stripped 1 base from V and 2 bases from J, with 9 bases between. The CDR3 DNA reads TGTGCCAGCAGTGAAGAAGGGGGGGCCTACAATGAGCAGTTCTTC. It codes for CASSEEGGAYNEQFF.

This clone has more than one count but fewer than ten. The gene calls are TRBV15 and TRBJ1-5, with 10 bases matching TRBD1. CDR1 and CDR2 (germline): LNHNV, YYDKDF (reference sequence). The CDR3 is 16 residues long. The V segment lost 3 bases and the J segment 5 bases; nucleotides outside the gene matches: 7. The CDR3, as DNA: TGTGCCACCAGCAGGGGGGGACAGGGGATACATCAGCCCCAGCATTTT. Its protein is CATSRGGQGIHQPQHF.

This rearrangement joins TRBV5-1 to TRBJ2-5, with D possibly matching TRBD1 (5 bases). Looked up from germline, CDR1 is SGHRS and CDR2 is YFSETQ. The CDR3 is 14 amino acids. Trimming took off 5 bases at V and 5 bases at J, with 16 bases between the two ends. In nucleotides, the CDR3 is TGCGCCAGCAGTAAAGGCGACAGTCGGGAGACCCAGTACTTC. It encodes CASSKGDSRETQYF.

V and J are TRBV9 and TRBJ2-2, with TRBD1 matching over 7 bases. Germline CDR1 SGDLS, CDR2 YYNGEE. This CDR3 is 15 amino acids long. The ends lost 5 bases at V and 1 base at J; junction bases unmatched: 5. The CDR3 DNA sequence: TGTGCCAGCAGGACAGGGTCGGGGAACACCGGGGAGCTGTTTTTT. Its protein product is CASRTGSGNTGELFF.

This clone was recorded a few times. J is TRBJ2-7 and V is TRBV15, with 9 positions matching TRBD2. The V gene's germline CDR1 is LNHNV and CDR2 YYDKDF (reference sequence). Trimming cost V 0 bases and J 3 bases; bases outside gene matches: 6. This CDR3 comprises 16 residues. This CDR3 reads CATSRDRGGRGYEQYF. CDR3 in DNA: TGTGCCACCAGCAGAGATAGGGGCGGGAGGGGCTACGAGCAGTACTTC.

Worth noting for this clone: A far larger clone differs by one base, so this is likely a read error. The chain recombines TRBV28 with TRBJ2-4; D gene uncertain. CDR1 and CDR2 from the germline V gene are MDHEN and SYDVKM. CDR3 length: 13 residues. The CDR3 nucleotides read TGTGCCAGCAGTGACATAGCCAAAAACACTCAGTACTTC. Encoded protein: CASSDIAKNTQYF.

This clone has more than one count but fewer than ten. The genes are TRBV5-4 and TRBJ2-1; 8 bases line up with TRBD2. V lost 4 bases to trimming and J lost 7 bases; unmatched junction nucleotides: 7. CDR3 length: 14 residues. Germline CDR1 is SGHNT and CDR2 is YYREEE (reference sequence). This CDR3 reads CASSPSLAENEQFF. CDR3 DNA: TGTGCCAGCAGCCCATCACTAGCGGAGAATGAGCAGTTCTTC.

This clone was detected a few times. The genes are TRBV4-2 and TRBJ1-3; D gene uncertain. There are 17 residues in the CDR3. Germline V gives CDR1 LGHNA, CDR2 YNFKEQ. The V end was cut by 1 base, the J end by 1 base, with 14 bases between. The CDR3 DNA follows: TGTGCCAGCAGCCAAGGATCGGGCCAGACTTCTGGAAACACCATATATTTT. As protein: CASSQGSGQTSGNTIYF.